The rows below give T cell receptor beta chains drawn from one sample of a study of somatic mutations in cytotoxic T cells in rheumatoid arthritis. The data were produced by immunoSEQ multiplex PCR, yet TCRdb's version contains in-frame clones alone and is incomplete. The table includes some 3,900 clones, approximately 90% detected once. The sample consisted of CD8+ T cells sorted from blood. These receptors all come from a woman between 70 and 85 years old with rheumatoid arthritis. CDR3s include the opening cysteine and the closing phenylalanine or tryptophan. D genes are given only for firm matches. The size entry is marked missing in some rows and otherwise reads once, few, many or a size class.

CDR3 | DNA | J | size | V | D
CATGSLGGTEAFF | TGTGCCACCGGGTCTTTGGGGGGCACTGAAGCTTTCTTT | TRBJ1-1 | - | TRBV15 | -
CASSPGGAEYGYTF | TGCGCCAGCAGCCCGGGCGGGGCCGAATATGGCTACACCTTC | TRBJ1-2 | few | TRBV5-1 | -
CASSEPGSRTQYF | TGTGCCAGCAGCGAGCCGGGTTCGCGGACCCAGTACTTC | TRBJ2-5 | - | TRBV28 | -
CASSLGPGQGITDTQYF | TGTGCCAGCAGCTTAGGCCCGGGACAGGGGATCACAGATACGCAGTATTTT | TRBJ2-3 | - | TRBV7-9 | TRBD1
CASSYLDTQYF | TGTGCCAGCAGTTATCTGGATACGCAGTATTTT | TRBJ2-3 | - | TRBV6-5 | -
CASSSGGLLLYGYTF | TGTGCCAGCAGCTCGGGCGGACTTCTGCTTTATGGCTACACCTTC | TRBJ1-2 | - | TRBV5-8 | -
CASTRPQTGVGTEAFF | TGTGCCAGCACCAGGCCACAGACAGGGGTCGGCACTGAAGCTTTCTTT | TRBJ1-1 | - | TRBV11-2 | TRBD1
CASSIAGGPNEQFF | TGTGCCAGCAGTATAGCGGGAGGACCAAATGAGCAGTTCTTC | TRBJ2-1 | - | TRBV28 | TRBD2
CASSFPGGLETQYF | TGTGCCAGCAGCTTCCCCGGAGGCCTGGAGACCCAGTACTTC | TRBJ2-5 | - | TRBV7-9 | -
CATSRFPGTTSSYEQYF | TGTGCCACCAGCAGATTTCCCGGGACAACGAGCTCCTACGAGCAGTACTTC | TRBJ2-7 | - | TRBV15 | -
CASSEGGYSGELFF | TGTGCCAGCAGTGAGGGAGGGTACAGCGGGGAGCTGTTTTTT | TRBJ2-2 | - | TRBV2 | TRBD2
CASSERPCGTYEQYF | TGTGCCAGCAGTGAAAGGCCATGCGGGACCTACGAGCAGTACTTC | TRBJ2-7 | - | TRBV2 | -
CASSATGTSSDTQYF | TGTGCCAGCAGCGCCACCGGGACTAGTTCAGATACGCAGTATTTT | TRBJ2-3 | - | TRBV9 | TRBD2
CASSSSGLAGAVDTGELFF | TGTGCCAGCAGCTCCTCGGGGCTAGCGGGAGCGGTGGACACCGGGGAGCTGTTTTTT | TRBJ2-2 | - | TRBV7-3 | TRBD2
CASSLSGGSYEQYF | TGTGCCAGCAGCTTATCGGGAGGTTCCTACGAGCAGTACTTC | TRBJ2-7 | - | TRBV7-2 | TRBD2
CAISDLGDEQYF | TGTGCCATCAGTGATTTAGGGGACGAGCAGTACTTC | TRBJ2-7 | - | TRBV10-3 | -
CASSPWTGGSGYTF | TGTGCCAGCAGCCCATGGACAGGGGGCTCTGGCTACACCTTC | TRBJ1-2 | - | TRBV9 | TRBD1
CASSFLGGTGELFF | TGTGCCAGCAGCTTTTTGGGGGGAACCGGGGAGCTGTTTTTT | TRBJ2-2 | - | TRBV7-6 | -
CASSKGLYNEQFF | TGTGCCAGCAGCAAGGGACTATACAATGAGCAGTTCTTC | TRBJ2-1 | - | TRBV7-2 | TRBD2
CASSLQGYNEQFF | TGTGCCAGCAGCTTACAGGGCTACAATGAGCAGTTCTTC | TRBJ2-1 | - | TRBV13 | -
CASSQEITSNEQFF | TGTGCCAGCAGCCAAGAGATTACGAGCAATGAGCAGTTCTTC | TRBJ2-1 | - | TRBV14 | -
CASSSRQGANTEAFF | TGTGCCAGCAGCAGCCGACAGGGGGCGAACACTGAAGCTTTCTTT | TRBJ1-1 | few | TRBV7-9 | TRBD1
CASSSSGGTNQETQYF | TGTGCCAGCAGCTCTTCGGGGGGGACCAACCAAGAGACCCAGTACTTC | TRBJ2-5 | - | TRBV13 | TRBD2
CASSSGASGAYEQYF | TGTGCCAGCAGCTCTGGTGCTAGCGGGGCCTACGAGCAGTACTTC | TRBJ2-7 | - | TRBV5-8 | TRBD2
CASSLWRGGAYEQYF | TGTGCCAGCAGCTTATGGCGCGGGGGGGCCTACGAGCAGTACTTC | TRBJ2-7 | - | TRBV11-2 | TRBD2
CAISDDREYSNQPQHF | TGTGCCATCAGTGATGATCGGGAATATAGCAATCAGCCCCAGCATTTT | TRBJ1-5 | - | TRBV10-3 | -
CASSHSLSSYNEQFF | TGCGCCAGCAGCCACTCACTGAGCTCCTACAATGAGCAGTTCTTC | TRBJ2-1 | - | TRBV4-1 | -
CASSGGAASNEQFF | TGTGCCAGCAGCGGCGGGGCCGCTAGCAATGAGCAGTTCTTC | TRBJ2-1 | once | TRBV9 | -
CASSQHNRGRSPNYGYTF | TGTGCCAGCAGCCAGCACAACAGGGGGCGTAGCCCTAACTATGGCTACACCTTC | TRBJ1-2 | - | TRBV4-2 | TRBD1
CASSLTTGVGYTEAFF | TGTGCCAGCAGTTTAACGACAGGGGTGGGGTACACTGAAGCTTTCTTT | TRBJ1-1 | - | TRBV27 | TRBD1
CASSLVALAGGEQFF | TGTGCCAGCAGCTTAGTAGCACTAGCGGGGGGAGAGCAGTTCTTC | TRBJ2-1 | - | TRBV7-9 | TRBD2
CASSQRTGPSYEQYF | TGCGCCAGCAGCCAGCGGACAGGGCCTTCCTACGAGCAGTACTTC | TRBJ2-7 | - | TRBV4-1 | TRBD1
CASSSSQVAGGSVYADTQYF | TGTGCCAGCAGTTCCTCTCAAGTAGCGGGAGGATCGGTCTACGCAGATACGCAGTATTTT | TRBJ2-3 | - | TRBV28 | TRBD2
CASSFFRVRSYEQYF | TGTGCCAGCAGTTTCTTCAGGGTCAGGTCCTACGAGCAGTACTTC | TRBJ2-7 | - | TRBV28 | -
CASGREGPGSEAFF | TGTGCCAGCGGACGGGAAGGGCCCGGGTCTGAAGCTTTCTTT | TRBJ1-1 | - | TRBV2 | -
CASSLSTGFYYEQYF | TGTGCCAGCAGTTTGTCGACAGGGTTTTACTACGAGCAGTACTTC | TRBJ2-7 | - | TRBV28 | TRBD1
CASAPDRGQFKETQYF | TGTGCTAGTGCCCCGGACAGGGGGCAGTTCAAAGAGACCCAGTACTTC | TRBJ2-5 | - | TRBV12-5 | TRBD1
CASSSSGASIKETQYF | TGTGCCAGCAGCTCATCGGGTGCAAGTATCAAGGAGACCCAGTACTTC | TRBJ2-5 | once | TRBV9 | -
CASSLLTGRPYEQYF | TGTGCCAGCAGCTTGTTGACAGGGAGACCCTACGAGCAGTACTTC | TRBJ2-7 | - | TRBV5-6 | TRBD1
CASSLTDTGELFF | TGTGCCAGCAGCTTGACAGACACCGGGGAGCTGTTTTTT | TRBJ2-2 | - | TRBV5-4 | -
CASSESVAGYQPQHF | TGTGCCAGCAGTGAATCGGTAGCAGGGTATCAGCCCCAGCATTTT | TRBJ1-5 | - | TRBV2 | -
CASSFGTGGAYEQYF | TGTGCCAGCAGTTTCGGTACAGGGGGCGCGTACGAGCAGTACTTC | TRBJ2-7 | - | TRBV27 | TRBD1
CASSLGGEVVTEAFF | TGTGCCAGCAGCTTGGGGGGAGAGGTAGTCACTGAAGCTTTCTTT | TRBJ1-1 | - | TRBV7-8 | -
CASSLGLAGGNEQFF | TGCGCCAGCAGCTTGGGACTAGCGGGCGGGAATGAGCAGTTCTTC | TRBJ2-1 | - | TRBV5-1 | TRBD2
CASSQDRVLYEQYF | TGCGCCAGCAGCCAAGACAGGGTCTTATACGAGCAGTACTTC | TRBJ2-7 | - | TRBV4-1 | -
CASRPAISGGGPDTQYF | TGTGCCAGCAGGCCAGCGATTAGCGGGGGTGGACCAGATACGCAGTATTTT | TRBJ2-3 | - | TRBV7-8 | TRBD2
CASSRTGDEQFF | TGCGCCAGCAGCCGTACGGGGGATGAGCAGTTCTTC | TRBJ2-1 | - | TRBV5-1 | -